The rows below give T cell receptor beta chains drawn from one sample of a study of shared clonotypes between healthy human individuals. Assay used: immunoSEQ multiplex PCR; TCRdb lists only in-frame clones, some missing. This sample carries about 1.5 million clones, 96% of them seen once, and the ten largest clones take roughly 1.2%. Sequencing was carried out using naive CD4+ T cells sorted from blood. All receptors derive from a man aged 25-45 years in good health. CDR3s include the opening cysteine and the closing phenylalanine or tryptophan. The order of the fields is V gene, D gene, J gene, clone size, CDR3 protein, CDR3 DNA. A D gene is named only where the DNA matches it firmly. Expanded clones are given a class, and other clones once, few, many or no size at all.

V: TRBV11-3
D: TRBD1
J: TRBJ2-7
size: once
CDR3: CASSPGQGFFREQYF
DNA: TGTGCCAGCAGCCCGGGACAGGGATTCTTTCGCGAGCAGTACTTC

V: TRBV28
D: TRBD1
J: TRBJ1-4
size: NA
CDR3: CASSPGGQINEKLFF
DNA: TGTGCCAGCAGTCCGGGGGGACAGATTAATGAAAAACTGTTTTTT

V: TRBV29-1
D: TRBD1
J: TRBJ2-3
size: NA
CDR3: CSETGDDGDTQYF
DNA: TGCAGCGAGACAGGGGACGACGGGGATACGCAGTATTTT

V: TRBV29-1
D: NA
J: TRBJ1-4
size: NA
CDR3: CSVGGATNEKLFF
DNA: TGCAGCGTTGGCGGAGCAACTAATGAAAAACTGTTTTTT

V: TRBV7-8
D: NA
J: TRBJ2-3
size: once
CDR3: CASSSRDSTDTQYF
DNA: TGTGCCAGCAGCTCAAGGGATAGCACAGATACGCAGTATTTT

V: TRBV19
D: NA
J: TRBJ1-1
size: NA
CDR3: CASSDPGRVKAFF
DNA: TGTGCCAGTAGTGATCCGGGCAGGGTTAAAGCTTTCTTT

V: TRBV5-1
D: NA
J: TRBJ2-7
size: NA
CDR3: CASSLDDRRSYEQYF
DNA: TGCGCCAGCAGCTTGGACGACAGGCGGTCCTACGAGCAGTACTTC

V: TRBV19
D: NA
J: TRBJ2-1
size: NA
CDR3: CASSISGSSYNEQFF
DNA: TGTGCCAGTAGTATCTCTGGGAGCTCCTACAATGAGCAGTTCTTC

V: TRBV13
D: NA
J: TRBJ2-1
size: NA
CDR3: CASSPPRGNEQFF
DNA: TGTGCCAGCAGCCCCCCACGAGGGAATGAGCAGTTCTTC

V: TRBV7-2
D: NA
J: TRBJ2-7
size: NA
CDR3: CASSLADDWADEQYF
DNA: TGTGCCAGCAGCTTAGCTGATGACTGGGCTGACGAGCAGTACTTC

V: TRBV5-4
D: TRBD1
J: TRBJ1-3
size: NA
CDR3: CASSSTGVGNTIYF
DNA: TGTGCCAGCAGCTCGACAGGGGTTGGAAACACCATATATTTT

V: TRBV6-1
D: TRBD1
J: TRBJ2-5
size: NA
CDR3: CASSRTGNQETQYF
DNA: TGTGCCAGCAGTCGGACAGGGAACCAAGAGACCCAGTACTTC

V: TRBV27
D: TRBD2
J: TRBJ2-5
size: NA
CDR3: CASSLLGGRKETQYF
DNA: TGTGCCAGCAGTCTCTTGGGCGGGAGAAAAGAGACCCAGTACTTC

V: TRBV6-1
D: NA
J: TRBJ2-5
size: NA
CDR3: CARSTGPRETQYF
DNA: TGTGCCCGCTCCACAGGGCCCAGAGAGACCCAGTACTTC

V: TRBV18
D: TRBD1
J: TRBJ2-7
size: once
CDR3: CASSPTGTGGLYEQYF
DNA: TGTGCCAGCTCACCAACCGGGACAGGGGGCCTCTACGAGCAGTACTTC

V: TRBV5-1
D: TRBD2
J: TRBJ2-7
size: NA
CDR3: CASSYNSGGTYEQYF
DNA: TGCGCCAGCAGCTATAATAGCGGGGGGACCTACGAGCAGTACTTC

V: TRBV7-6
D: TRBD2
J: TRBJ2-3
size: NA
CDR3: CASSLGVAGGPDTQYF
DNA: TGTGCCAGCAGCTTAGGGGTAGCGGGAGGGCCAGATACGCAGTATTTT

V: TRBV7-9
D: NA
J: TRBJ1-2
size: NA
CDR3: CASSAAAPLYGYTF
DNA: TGTGCCAGCAGCGCGGCGGCGCCATTATATGGCTACACCTTC

V: TRBV6-5
D: NA
J: TRBJ2-1
size: NA
CDR3: CASRFSRKYNEQFF
DNA: TGTGCCAGCAGGTTCTCCCGCAAATACAATGAGCAGTTCTTC

V: TRBV7-2
D: NA
J: TRBJ1-1
size: NA
CDR3: CASSLGYRRMNTEAFF
DNA: TGTGCCAGCAGCTTAGGGTACAGGAGAATGAACACTGAAGCTTTCTTT

V: TRBV5-1
D: TRBD1
J: TRBJ2-3
size: NA
CDR3: CASSFINRGTDTQYF
DNA: TGCGCCAGCAGCTTTATTAACAGGGGAACAGATACGCAGTATTTT

V: TRBV5-6
D: NA
J: TRBJ2-1
size: NA
CDR3: CASSLAGEQFF
DNA: TGTGCCAGCAGCTTAGCGGGTGAGCAGTTCTTC

V: TRBV6-4
D: TRBD2
J: TRBJ2-1
size: NA
CDR3: CASSVTSGPYNEQFF
DNA: TGTGCCAGCAGTGTAACTAGCGGGCCCTACAATGAGCAGTTCTTC

V: TRBV6-1
D: NA
J: TRBJ1-4
size: NA
CDR3: CASSELGRVSPNEKLFF
DNA: TGTGCCAGCAGTGAATTGGGCAGGGTGTCGCCGAATGAAAAACTGTTTTTT

V: TRBV21-1
D: NA
J: TRBJ1-2
size: NA
CDR3: CASEPTGSFYGYTF
DNA: TGTGCCAGCGAACCGACAGGCAGTTTCTATGGCTACACCTTC

V: TRBV11-2
D: NA
J: TRBJ2-1
size: NA
CDR3: CASSLERPRYNEQFF
DNA: TGTGCCAGCAGCTTAGAAAGGCCCAGATACAATGAGCAGTTCTTC

V: TRBV7-2
D: TRBD1
J: TRBJ1-5
size: once
CDR3: CASSSEDRGNQPQHF
DNA: TGTGCCAGCAGCTCAGAGGACAGGGGCAATCAGCCCCAGCATTTT

V: TRBV6-1
D: TRBD1
J: TRBJ1-1
size: NA
CDR3: CASPTHRGRNTEAFF
DNA: TGTGCCAGCCCCACCCACAGGGGGCGGAACACTGAAGCTTTCTTT

V: TRBV7-2
D: NA
J: TRBJ2-1
size: NA
CDR3: CASSLVDEQFF
DNA: TGTGCCAGCAGCTTAGTCGATGAGCAGTTCTTC

V: TRBV4-3
D: NA
J: TRBJ2-3
size: NA
CDR3: CASSQDLEDTQYF
DNA: TGCGCCAGCAGCCAAGATTTAGAAGATACGCAGTATTTT

V: TRBV10-2
D: TRBD2
J: TRBJ2-5
size: NA
CDR3: CASRRLAETQYF
DNA: TGCGCCAGCAGACGACTAGCTGAGACCCAGTACTTC

V: TRBV5-5
D: NA
J: TRBJ1-5
size: once
CDR3: CASSLSGRNYQPQHF
DNA: TGTGCCAGCAGCTTGTCTGGACGGAACTATCAGCCCCAGCATTTT

V: TRBV5-4
D: TRBD2
J: TRBJ2-1
size: NA
CDR3: CASSPGGLHEEQFF
DNA: TGTGCCAGCAGCCCGGGGGGACTGCACGAAGAGCAGTTCTTC

V: TRBV18
D: NA
J: TRBJ1-1
size: NA
CDR3: CASTGNTEAFF
DNA: TGTGCCAGCACAGGGAACACTGAAGCTTTCTTT

V: TRBV25-1
D: TRBD2
J: TRBJ2-2
size: once
CDR3: CASAPERAGGRQTGELFF
DNA: TGTGCCAGCGCCCCAGAGAGGGCGGGAGGTCGTCAGACCGGGGAGCTGTTTTTT

V: TRBV5-1
D: NA
J: TRBJ2-2
size: once
CDR3: CASSSAGRNTGELFF
DNA: TGCGCCAGCAGCTCGGCGGGCCGTAACACCGGGGAGCTGTTTTTT

V: TRBV10-3
D: NA
J: TRBJ2-6
size: NA
CDR3: CAISAGDGANVLTF
DNA: TGTGCTATCAGTGCGGGCGACGGGGCCAACGTCCTGACTTTC